The 8 T cell receptor beta chains presented below share a single source sample, sequenced in a study of cytomegalovirus exposure and HLA in healthy donors. Both 60 Vbeta primers and 13 Jbeta primers went into the PCR. The table came from immunoSEQ multiplex PCR; TCRdb's copy has only in-frame clones and leaves some out. The listing records about 140,000 clones. The sample comprised PBMCs. The receptors here all came from a woman younger than 30 in good health and CMV-seronegative.

V gene TRBV18 combines with J gene TRBJ1-3; a possible D gene is TRBD1 (5 bases). The CDR3 covers 14 residues. Germline lookup yields CDR1 KGHSH and CDR2 LQKENI. V lost 3 bases and J 1 base, leaving 7 bases between the germline ends. CDR3 nucleotide sequence: TGTGCCAGCTCACCCGGGACTTCTGGAAACACCATATATTTT. Encoded protein: CASSPGTSGNTIYF.

V gene TRBV7-2 combines with J gene TRBJ1-2, with TRBD1 identical over 9 bases. There are 15 residues in the CDR3. The V and J ends lost 2 bases and 6 bases, in that order; junction bases with no gene match: 7. Germline V gene sequence: CDR1 SGHTA, CDR2 FQGNSA. In DNA, the CDR3 is TGTGCCAGCAGCTTACTCACAGGGGGCGGAAATGGCTACACCTTC. Its translation: CASSLLTGGGNGYTF.

The chain uses TRBV9 and TRBJ1-1, with 9 nucleotides matching TRBD1. The V gene's germline CDR1 is SGDLS and CDR2 YYNGEE. The CDR3 is 15 residues long. With 0 bases clipped from V and 3 bases from J, the junction kept 3 bases outside the gene matches. The chain's CDR3 is CASSVVTGGYTEAFF. The CDR3 nucleotides read TGTGCCAGCAGCGTAGTAACAGGGGGCTACACTGAAGCTTTCTTT.

The chain links TRBV29-1 to TRBJ2-3; 8 bases align to TRBD1. In germline, CDR1 is SQVTM, CDR2 ANQGSEA. There are 14 residues in the CDR3. V lost 1 base, J lost 2 bases, and 2 bases stayed unmatched. DNA of the CDR3: TGCAGCGTTGAAGGGACAGGGAACACAGATACGCAGTATTTT. Amino acids: CSVEGTGNTDTQYF.

The chain couples TRBV7-9 to TRBJ1-5; a possible D gene is TRBD1 (5 bases). This CDR3 contains 13 residues. V was pared by 6 bases and J by 7 bases, with 13 bases between. CDR1 SEHNR and CDR2 FQNEAQ come from the germline V gene (reference sequence). This CDR3 is CASRPPKGQPQHF. The CDR3 DNA reads as TGTGCCAGCAGACCCCCGAAGGGGCAGCCCCAGCATTTT.

The rearrangement joins TRBV12-5 to TRBJ1-1; the D gene is possibly TRBD1 (5 bases). This CDR3 region has 13 residues. Germline lookup yields CDR1 LGHNT and CDR2 FRNRAP. V lost 8 bases to trimming and J lost 0 bases, with 10 bases between them. The CDR3, as DNA: TGTGCTAGTACGCAAGGGGTGAACACTGAAGCTTTCTTT. Its protein is CASTQGVNTEAFF.

The chain joins TRBV4-1 to TRBJ2-1, with 8 bases fitting TRBD2. After removal of 5 bases from V and 7 bases from J, the junction contained 19 bases not matched to a gene. The CDR3 loop spans 18 amino acids. Germline-derived CDR1 and CDR2 are MGHRA and YSYEKL. The chain's CDR3 is CASSAGLAYGDRENEQFF. Here the CDR3 DNA reads TGCGCCAGCAGCGCAGGACTAGCTTATGGGGATCGAGAAAATGAGCAGTTCTTC.

The J gene is TRBJ2-7, the V gene TRBV29-1; 10 bases are shared with TRBD2. This CDR3 region has 15 residues. The germline gives CDR1 SQVTM, CDR2 ANQGSEA. V shed 2 bases, J shed 5 bases, and the junction held 9 bases outside the gene matches. In DNA, the CDR3 is TGCAGCGTTGAAAGACGGGCTAGCGGGAGTAACGAGCAGTACGTC. Translating it yields CSVERRASGSNEQYV.